Listed below are T cell receptor beta chains from one sample, sequenced in a study of CD8 T cells in ankylosing spondylitis. TCRdb re-called the 5' RACE reads through MiXCR, storing one row per CDR3 protein. The data contain roughly 700,000 distinct CDR3 sequences, roughly 19% of them singletons. The specimen sequenced was blood, either unsorted or a sorted T cell fraction (not recorded which). These TCRs come from a male donor with ankylosing spondylitis. CDR3s include the opening cysteine and the closing phenylalanine or tryptophan. Size is stated for part of the rows, as once, few or many counts, or as a class when the clone is expanded.

v_gene	abundance	j_gene	CDR3aa
TRBV7-2	NA	TRBJ2-2	CASSLAQTSGITGELFF
TRBV20-1	few	TRBJ2-4	CSARVSRATRGDIQYF
TRBV28	NA	TRBJ2-2	CASSQRTSGSRSGELFF
TRBV6-2/TRBV6-3	few	TRBJ1-1	CASSYRDNTEAFF
TRBV20-1	NA	TRBJ2-2	CSARGTSGGPMSTGELFF
TRBV7-9	NA	TRBJ2-1	CASSLLAGGEGDEQFF
TRBV28	NA	TRBJ1-5	CASTTPGREQPQHF
TRBV30	NA	TRBJ1-1	CAWSEGLITEAFF
TRBV2	few	TRBJ1-2	CASREENYGYTF
TRBV6-2/TRBV6-3	NA	TRBJ1-2	CASSYDELGYGYTF
TRBV20-1	few	TRBJ2-3	CSASFSYTDTQYF
TRBV19	NA	TRBJ1-5	CASSVTGNQPQHF
TRBV7-2	few	TRBJ2-3	CASSFLAGGITDTQYF
TRBV5-5	NA	TRBJ2-2	CASSPAEGKRTGELFF
TRBV29-1	NA	TRBJ2-7	CSVDEGGGKQYF
TRBV6-5	NA	TRBJ2-7	CASSYSGTSLAYEQYF
TRBV6-2/TRBV6-3	few	TRBJ2-2	CASSRGEPNTGELFF
TRBV5-1	NA	TRBJ2-7	CASSLYRGYEQYF
TRBV15	NA	TRBJ1-1	CATSTPKPGQGNTEAFF
TRBV14	NA	TRBJ2-4	CASSQEGLAGGGAKNIQYF
TRBV9	NA	TRBJ2-7	CASSVASGPLYEQYF
TRBV18	few	TRBJ2-1	CASSPQGDSASEQFF
TRBV5-6	NA	TRBJ2-2	CASQDRVYTGELFF
TRBV5-5	few	TRBJ2-2	CASSELADPGGELFF
TRBV7-2	NA	TRBJ2-7	CASSSYRAHYEQYF
TRBV27	NA	TRBJ2-3	CASSSFKRGGSTQYF
TRBV7-8	few	TRBJ2-5	CASSVGPGTQETQYF
TRBV6-1	few	TRBJ1-3	CASSRTGADTIYF
TRBV10-3	few	TRBJ2-2	CAISEVYTGELFF
TRBV5-1	many	TRBJ2-4	CASSTDGGIQYF
TRBV6-5	few	TRBJ1-2	CASSYTAPYGYTF
TRBV14	few	TRBJ2-3	CASSLLSGGGDTQYF
TRBV11-2	NA	TRBJ2-1	CASSQLERGWTYNEQFF
TRBV20-1	NA	TRBJ2-2	CSAKRRGVTGELFF
TRBV20-1	NA	TRBJ1-5	CSARGRAGQSRPQHF
TRBV7-8	few	TRBJ2-4	CASSLRGGYFDIQYF
TRBV28	few	TRBJ2-5	CASSRPLAGGIGTQYF
TRBV6-2/TRBV6-3	few	TRBJ2-7	CASSYLAGGNEQYF
TRBV2	few	TRBJ2-6	CASSLPGPGANVLTF
TRBV12-3/TRBV12-4	NA	TRBJ1-1	CASSLEGARTEAFF
TRBV7-9	few	TRBJ1-6	CASSLASNSPLHF
TRBV5-1	many	TRBJ2-3	CASSTSSDTQYF
TRBV24-1	NA	TRBJ2-2	CATSFPGTGELFF
TRBV30	NA	TRBJ2-7	CAWSAPGTYALEQYF
TRBV6-2/TRBV6-3	NA	TRBJ1-5	CASRQTTGSNQPQHF
TRBV9	once	TRBJ2-7	CASGPGTSAYEQYF
TRBV5-1	NA	TRBJ2-1	CASTSAGSGGLPYNEQFF
TRBV20-1	NA	TRBJ2-7	CSAREGATYEQYF
TRBV27	few	TRBJ2-5	CASSPRHASDQETQYF
TRBV29-1	NA	TRBJ2-5	CSVEDRTSGETQYF
TRBV28	few	TRBJ2-7	CASTAPGQGYYEQYF
TRBV20-1	few	TRBJ1-5	CSASDGRRGRDQPQHF
TRBV7-2	few	TRBJ2-5	CASSSPGLAGETQYF
TRBV20-1	few	TRBJ2-7	CSASPMGGDEQYF
TRBV20-1	NA	TRBJ2-3	CSARPLAFTDTQYF
TRBV6-5	few	TRBJ1-1	CASSHDRGTEAFF
TRBV7-9	few	TRBJ2-7	CASSLGTGSVEQYF
TRBV10-3	once	TRBJ2-2	CATRGTSGSLRATGELFF
TRBV11-2	NA	TRBJ2-7	CASSPGIVEKREAFYEQYF